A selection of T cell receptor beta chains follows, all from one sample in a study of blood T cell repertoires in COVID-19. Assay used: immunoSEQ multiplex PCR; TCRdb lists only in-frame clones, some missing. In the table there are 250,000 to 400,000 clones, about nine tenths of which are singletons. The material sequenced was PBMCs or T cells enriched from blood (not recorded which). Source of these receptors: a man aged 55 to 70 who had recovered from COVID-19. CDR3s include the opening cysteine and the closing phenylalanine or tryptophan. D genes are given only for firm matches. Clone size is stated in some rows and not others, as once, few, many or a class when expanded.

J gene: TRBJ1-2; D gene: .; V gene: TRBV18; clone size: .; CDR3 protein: CASSPSGESYGYTF; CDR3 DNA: TGTGCCAGCTCACCCTCGGGGGAGAGCTATGGCTACACCTTC
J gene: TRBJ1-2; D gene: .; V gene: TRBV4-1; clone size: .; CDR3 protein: CASSQRRQATNYGYTF; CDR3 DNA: TGCGCCAGCAGCCAACGAAGACAGGCCACTAACTATGGCTACACCTTC
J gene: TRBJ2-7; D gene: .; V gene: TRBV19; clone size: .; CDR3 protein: CASGGRGAYEQYF; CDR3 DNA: TGTGCCAGTGGAGGGAGGGGGGCCTACGAGCAGTACTTC
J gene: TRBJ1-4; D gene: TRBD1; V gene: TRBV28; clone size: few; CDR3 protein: CASSNRGVDEKLFF; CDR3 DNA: TGTGCCAGCAGTAACAGGGGGGTCGATGAAAAACTGTTTTTT
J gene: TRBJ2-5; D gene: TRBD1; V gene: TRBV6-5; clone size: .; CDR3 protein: CASSLRTGRETQYF; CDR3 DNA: TGTGCCAGCAGTCTCCGGACAGGGAGAGAGACCCAGTACTTC
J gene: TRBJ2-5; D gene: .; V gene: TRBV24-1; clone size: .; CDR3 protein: CATSGGSGAQETQYF; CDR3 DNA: TGTGCCACCAGTGGCGGTAGCGGAGCACAAGAGACCCAGTACTTC
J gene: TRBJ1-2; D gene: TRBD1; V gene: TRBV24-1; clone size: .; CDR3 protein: CATSETGYSRYTF; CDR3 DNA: TGTGCCACCAGTGAGACAGGGTATTCTCGCTACACCTTC
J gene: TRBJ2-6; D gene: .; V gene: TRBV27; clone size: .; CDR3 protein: CASSQYSGANVLTF; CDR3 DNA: TGTGCCAGCAGTCAGTACTCTGGGGCCAACGTCCTGACTTTC
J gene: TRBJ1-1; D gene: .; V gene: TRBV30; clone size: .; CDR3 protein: CAWSESVRAFF; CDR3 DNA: TGTGCCTGGAGTGAGAGCGTGCGGGCTTTCTTT
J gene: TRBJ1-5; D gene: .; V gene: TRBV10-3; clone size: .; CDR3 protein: CAISEGVRQPQHF; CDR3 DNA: TGTGCCATCAGTGAGGGAGTTCGCCAGCCCCAGCATTTT
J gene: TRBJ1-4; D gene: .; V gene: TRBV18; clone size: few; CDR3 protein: CASRQGEKLFF; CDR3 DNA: TGTGCCTCCCGGCAGGGAGAAAAACTGTTTTTT
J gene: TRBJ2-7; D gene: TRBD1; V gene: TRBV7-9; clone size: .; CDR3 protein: CASSETTGPSSYEQYF; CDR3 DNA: TGTGCCAGCAGCGAAACGACAGGGCCCAGCTCCTACGAGCAGTACTTC
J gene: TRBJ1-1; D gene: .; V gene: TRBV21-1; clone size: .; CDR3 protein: CASSKGVGRANTEAFF; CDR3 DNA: TGTGCCAGCAGCAAAGGGGTAGGGCGGGCGAACACTGAAGCTTTCTTT
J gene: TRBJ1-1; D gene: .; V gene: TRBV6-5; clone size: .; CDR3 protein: CASRAFQTKNTEAFF; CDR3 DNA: TGTGCCAGCAGGGCTTTCCAGACAAAGAACACTGAAGCTTTCTTT
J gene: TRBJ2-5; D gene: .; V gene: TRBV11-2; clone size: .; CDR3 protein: CASSFGGQETQYF; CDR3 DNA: TGTGCCAGCAGCTTTGGCGGACAAGAGACCCAGTACTTC
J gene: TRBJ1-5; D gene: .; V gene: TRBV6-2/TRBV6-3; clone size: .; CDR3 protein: CASSSVKEVEGNQPQHF; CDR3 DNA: TGTGCCAGCAGTTCAGTAAAGGAGGTAGAGGGAAATCAGCCCCAGCATTTT
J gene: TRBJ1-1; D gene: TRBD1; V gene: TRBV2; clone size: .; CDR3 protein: CASSRQGGTEAFF; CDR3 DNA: TGTGCCAGCAGTAGACAGGGAGGCACTGAAGCTTTCTTT
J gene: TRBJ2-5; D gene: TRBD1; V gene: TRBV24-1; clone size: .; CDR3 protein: CATSDPTGGEKTQYF; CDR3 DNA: TGTGCCACCAGTGACCCGACAGGGGGCGAGAAGACCCAGTACTTC
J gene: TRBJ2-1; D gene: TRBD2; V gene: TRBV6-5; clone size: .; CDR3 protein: CASSYTSGQSHEQFF; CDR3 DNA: TGTGCCAGCAGCTACACTAGCGGGCAGTCCCATGAGCAGTTCTTC
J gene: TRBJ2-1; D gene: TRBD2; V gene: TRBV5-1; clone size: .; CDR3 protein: CASSLDRAGGPGEQFF; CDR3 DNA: TGCGCCAGCAGCTTGGATCGAGCGGGAGGGCCAGGAGAGCAGTTCTTC
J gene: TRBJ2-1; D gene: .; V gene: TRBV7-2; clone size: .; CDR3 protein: CASSLGRGSYNEQFF; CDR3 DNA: TGTGCCAGCAGCTTGGGCAGGGGCTCCTACAATGAGCAGTTCTTC
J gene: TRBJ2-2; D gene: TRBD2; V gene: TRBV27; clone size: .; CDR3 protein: CASSLRAGVVTGELFF; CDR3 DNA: TGTGCCAGCAGTTTACGGGCGGGAGTGGTCACCGGGGAGCTGTTTTTT
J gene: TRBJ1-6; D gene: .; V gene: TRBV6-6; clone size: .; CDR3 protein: CASSHLTGQLGNSPLHF; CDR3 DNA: TGTGCCAGCAGTCACCTAACAGGACAGCTAGGCAATTCACCCCTCCACTTT
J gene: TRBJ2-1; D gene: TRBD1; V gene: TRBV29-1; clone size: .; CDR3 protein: CSVEGQGFREQFF; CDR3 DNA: TGCAGCGTTGAGGGACAGGGGTTTCGTGAGCAGTTCTTC
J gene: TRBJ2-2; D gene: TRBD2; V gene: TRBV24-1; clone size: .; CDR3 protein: CATSDPGLAGGQDTGELFF; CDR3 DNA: TGTGCCACCAGTGATCCGGGACTAGCGGGAGGGCAGGACACCGGGGAGCTGTTTTTT
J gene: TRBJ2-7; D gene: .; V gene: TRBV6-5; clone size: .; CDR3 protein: CASTGTHSYEQYF; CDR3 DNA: TGTGCCAGCACTGGGACTCACTCCTACGAGCAGTACTTC
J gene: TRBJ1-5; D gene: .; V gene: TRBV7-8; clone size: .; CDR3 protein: CASSLGILVVSGNQPQHF; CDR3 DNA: TGTGCCAGCAGCTTAGGAATATTGGTGGTTTCGGGCAATCAGCCCCAGCATTTT
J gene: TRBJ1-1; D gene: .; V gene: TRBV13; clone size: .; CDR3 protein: CASSPRGVMNTEAFF; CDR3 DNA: TGTGCCAGCAGCCCGCGGGGGGTGATGAACACTGAAGCTTTCTTT
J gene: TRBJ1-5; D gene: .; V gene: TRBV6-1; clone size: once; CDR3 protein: CASSEFKLYSNQPQHF; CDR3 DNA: TGTGCCAGCAGTGAATTCAAGCTATATAGCAATCAGCCCCAGCATTTT
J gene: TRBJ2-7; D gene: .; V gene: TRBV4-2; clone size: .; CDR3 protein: CASSQGGRTYEQYF; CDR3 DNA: TGTGCCAGCAGCCAGGGTGGGAGGACTTACGAGCAGTACTTC
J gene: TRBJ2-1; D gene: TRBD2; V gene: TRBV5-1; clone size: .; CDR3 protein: CASSEREGNGYNEQFF; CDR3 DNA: TGCGCCAGCAGTGAGAGGGAGGGAAATGGCTACAATGAGCAGTTCTTC
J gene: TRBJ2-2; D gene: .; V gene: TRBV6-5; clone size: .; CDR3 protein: CASSYSLGPGELFF; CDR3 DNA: TGTGCCAGCAGTTACTCGCTGGGCCCCGGGGAGCTGTTTTTT